The rows below give T cell receptor beta chains drawn from one sample of a study of tumor and adjacent non-tumor tissue in lung cancer. TCRdb fed the multiplex PCR reads into MiXCR, producing one record per CDR3 protein. This sample has some 84,000 distinct CDR3 sequences; roughly 62% occur once, and the top ten carry around 14%. The sample consisted of lung tumor tissue. The receptors derive from a man between 65 and 85 years old with non-small cell lung cancer. The CDR3 runs from the conserved cysteine through the conserved F or W. Each record gives: D gene, J gene, V gene, clone size, CDR3 DNA, CDR3 protein. A D gene is named only where the DNA matches it firmly. Clone size is stated in some rows and not others, as once, few, many or a class when expanded.

. | TRBJ2-1 | TRBV29-1 | many | TGCAGCGCCAACGAAGCCTACAATGAGCAGTTCTTC | CSANEAYNEQFF
. | TRBJ1-4 | TRBV6-5 | many | TGTGCCAGCAGTTACGCATTGACAGGAGCAACTAATGAAAAACTGTTTTTT | CASSYALTGATNEKLFF
TRBD1 | TRBJ1-4 | TRBV9 | . | TGTGCCAGCAGCCAGACAGGGGAGGAAAAACTGTTTTTT | CASSQTGEEKLFF
. | TRBJ1-2 | TRBV5-6 | . | TGTGCCAGCAGCTTTGTGGGGACCAGGTACAATGGCCACACCTTC | CASSFVGTRYNGHTF
TRBD2 | TRBJ2-7 | TRBV7-9 | . | TGTGCCAACAGCGGGACGGCCTACGAGCAGTACTTC | CANSGTAYEQYF
TRBD1 | TRBJ2-7 | TRBV11-2 | . | TGTGCCAGCACCCGGACAGGGGGTTCTGAGGACGAGAAGTACTTC | CASTRTGGSEDEKYF
. | TRBJ2-7 | TRBV11-2 | . | TGTGCCAGCAGCTTAGACAGAAACTACGAGCAGTACTTC | CASSLDRNYEQYF
. | TRBJ2-7 | TRBV4-1 | . | TGCGCCAGCAGTCAAGACCGGGCAGCGGGCTACTACGAGCAGTACTTC | CASSQDRAAGYYEQYF
. | TRBJ1-1 | TRBV12-3/TRBV12-4 | many | TGTGCCAGCAGTTTCGGCGATGGGAGGAGTGAAGCTTTCTTT | CASSFGDGRSEAFF
. | TRBJ2-5 | TRBV28 | . | TGTGCCAGCAGTTTAGCTGAAGGCGGCCAAGAGACCCAGTACTTC | CASSLAEGGQETQYF
TRBD1 | TRBJ1-2 | TRBV27 | . | TGTGCCAGCAGTGACAGGGCTAACTATGGCTACACCTTC | CASSDRANYGYTF
. | TRBJ2-1 | TRBV28 | . | TGTGCCAGCAGACCTACAAGGGTACCCTACAATGAGCAGTTCTTC | CASRPTRVPYNEQFF
. | TRBJ2-3 | TRBV11-2 | few | TGTGTCAGCAGCCTAAACCAATGGGTGGGTGGCACAGATACGCAGTATTTT | CVSSLNQWVGGTDTQYF
TRBD2 | TRBJ2-7 | TRBV11-2 | . | TGTGCCATCAGCATAGAGCGGACTAGCGGGAGCTCCTACGAGCAGTATTTC | CAISIERTSGSSYEQYF
. | TRBJ1-5 | TRBV10-2 | many | TGCGCCAGCAGTCAGGACTTCTCAGGGAGTCAGCCCCAGCATTTT | CASSQDFSGSQPQHF
. | TRBJ1-2 | TRBV7-9 | many | TGTGCCAGCCGCCAGCGGACCGGGGACTATGGCTACACCTTC | CASRQRTGDYGYTF
TRBD2 | TRBJ2-5 | TRBV5-5 | . | TGTACCAGTAGCCGTTCCCTGGGACTAGCGGGGGGGATACAAGAGACCCAGTACTTC | CTSSRSLGLAGGIQETQYF
. | TRBJ2-3 | TRBV5-1 | few | TGCGCCAGCTTCCACACAGATACGCAGTATTTT | CASFHTDTQYF